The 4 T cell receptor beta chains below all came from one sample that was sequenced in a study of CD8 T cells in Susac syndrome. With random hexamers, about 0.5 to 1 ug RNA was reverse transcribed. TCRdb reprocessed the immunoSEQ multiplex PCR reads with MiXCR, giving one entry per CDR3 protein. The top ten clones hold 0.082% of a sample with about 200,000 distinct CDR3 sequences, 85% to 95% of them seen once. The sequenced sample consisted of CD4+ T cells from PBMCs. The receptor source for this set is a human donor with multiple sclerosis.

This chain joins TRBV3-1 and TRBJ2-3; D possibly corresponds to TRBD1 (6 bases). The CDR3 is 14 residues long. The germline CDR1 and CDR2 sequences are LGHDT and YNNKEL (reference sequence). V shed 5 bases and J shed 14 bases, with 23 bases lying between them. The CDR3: CASSFPTGLSPLYF. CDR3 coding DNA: TGTGCCAGCAGCTTCCCGACAGGCCTATCCCCCCTGTATTTT.

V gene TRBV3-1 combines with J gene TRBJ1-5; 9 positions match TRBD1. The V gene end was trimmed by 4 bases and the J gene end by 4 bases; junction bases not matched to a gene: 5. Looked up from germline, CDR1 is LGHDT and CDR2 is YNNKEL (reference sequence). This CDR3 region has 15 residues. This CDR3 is CASSPRQGDNQPQHF. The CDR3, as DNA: TGTGCCAGCAGCCCGAGACAGGGGGATAATCAGCCCCAGCATTTT.

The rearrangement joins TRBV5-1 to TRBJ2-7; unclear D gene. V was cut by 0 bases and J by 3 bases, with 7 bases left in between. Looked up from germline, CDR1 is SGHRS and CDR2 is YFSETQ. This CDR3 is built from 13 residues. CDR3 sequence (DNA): TGCGCCAGCAGCTTGGGTCTGGGCTACGAGCAGTACTTC. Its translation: CASSLGLGYEQYF.

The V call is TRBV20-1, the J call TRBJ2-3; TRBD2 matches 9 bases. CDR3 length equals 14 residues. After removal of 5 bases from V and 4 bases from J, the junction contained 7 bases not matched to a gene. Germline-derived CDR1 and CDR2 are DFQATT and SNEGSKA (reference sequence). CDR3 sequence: CSAASGARPDTQYF. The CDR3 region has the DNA TGCAGTGCTGCTAGCGGGGCCCGTCCAGATACGCAGTATTTT.